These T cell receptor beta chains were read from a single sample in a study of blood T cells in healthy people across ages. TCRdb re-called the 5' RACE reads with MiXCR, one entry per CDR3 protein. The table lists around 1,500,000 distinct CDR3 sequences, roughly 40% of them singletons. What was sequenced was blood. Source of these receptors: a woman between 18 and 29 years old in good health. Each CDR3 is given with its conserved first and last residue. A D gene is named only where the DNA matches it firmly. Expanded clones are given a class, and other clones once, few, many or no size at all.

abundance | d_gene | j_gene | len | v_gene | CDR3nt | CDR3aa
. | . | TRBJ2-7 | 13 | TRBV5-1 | TGCGCCAGCAGCGCCGGGTTCTCCTACGAGCAGTACTTC | CASSAGFSYEQYF
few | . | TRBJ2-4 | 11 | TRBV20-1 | TGCAGTGCTCGGACAGCGGGCATTCAGTACTTC | CSARTAGIQYF
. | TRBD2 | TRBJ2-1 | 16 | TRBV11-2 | TGTGCCAGCAGCGGAGGACTAGCGGGAGGGCTCAATGAGCAGTTCTTC | CASSGGLAGGLNEQFF
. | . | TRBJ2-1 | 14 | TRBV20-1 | TGCAGTGCCGGCTTAAGAGAGAGGGGAAATGAGCAGTTCTTC | CSAGLRERGNEQFF
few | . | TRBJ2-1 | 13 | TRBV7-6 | TGTGCCAGCAGCGTAGGTGCGCCTGATGAGCAGTTCTTC | CASSVGAPDEQFF
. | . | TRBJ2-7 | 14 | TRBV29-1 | TGCAGCGTTGAGTGGACAGACGAATCCTACGAGCAGTACTTC | CSVEWTDESYEQYF
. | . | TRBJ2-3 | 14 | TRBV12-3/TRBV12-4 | TGTGCCAGCAGTCCTGGGGGGTATCTAGATACGCAGTATTTT | CASSPGGYLDTQYF
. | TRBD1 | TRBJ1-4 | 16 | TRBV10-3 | TGTGCCATCTCGACCGGCGCGGACAGGATAAATGAAAAACTGTTTTTT | CAISTGADRINEKLFF
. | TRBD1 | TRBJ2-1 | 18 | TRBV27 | TGTGCCAGCAGTTTATCTCCCATCCAGGGGGTATCCGGCAATGAGCAGTTCTTC | CASSLSPIQGVSGNEQFF
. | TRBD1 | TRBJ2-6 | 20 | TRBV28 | TGTGCCAGCAGTTCGATTGCTGTCGGGACAGGGTTCTCTGGGGCCAACGTCCTGACTTTC | CASSSIAVGTGFSGANVLTF
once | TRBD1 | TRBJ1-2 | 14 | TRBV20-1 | TGCAGTGCTATCGAGGACAGGGGGATCTATGGCTACACCTTC | CSAIEDRGIYGYTF
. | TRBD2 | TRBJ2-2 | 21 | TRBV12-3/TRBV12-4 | TGTGCCGGCAGCTCCCGAGTAGGCGGACTAGCGGGAGGGCCAGGCACCGGGGAGCTGTTTTTT | CAGSSRVGGLAGGPGTGELFF
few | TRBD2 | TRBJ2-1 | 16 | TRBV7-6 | TGTGCCAGCAGCGAGATAGCGGGAGGACTTCTCAATGAGCAGTTCTTC | CASSEIAGGLLNEQFF
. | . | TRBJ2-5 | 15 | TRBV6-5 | TGTGCCAGCAGTTACTCATGGGACCGTCAAGAGACCCAGTACTTC | CASSYSWDRQETQYF
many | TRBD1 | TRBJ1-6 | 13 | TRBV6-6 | TGTGCCAGCAGTGGGACAGGCGATTCTTCCCCCCACTTT | CASSGTGDSSPHF
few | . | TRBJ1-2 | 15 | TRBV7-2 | TGTGCCAGCAGTTTACGTACAGGGACTAACTATGGCTACACCTTC | CASSLRTGTNYGYTF
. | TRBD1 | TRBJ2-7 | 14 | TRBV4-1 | TGCGCCAGCAGCCGCACGACAGGGGGCTCCGAGCAGTACTTC | CASSRTTGGSEQYF
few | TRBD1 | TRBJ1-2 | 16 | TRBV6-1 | TGTGCCAGCAGTGACGACCCGGGACAGGGCAACTATGGCTACACCTTC | CASSDDPGQGNYGYTF
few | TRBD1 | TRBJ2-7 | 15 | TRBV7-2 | TGTGCCAGCACCCCCTCACAGGGGACGACCTACGAGCAGTACTTC | CASTPSQGTTYEQYF
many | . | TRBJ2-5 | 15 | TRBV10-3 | TGTGCCATCAGTGAGTCGAAGGGTCTCCAAGAGACCCAGTACTTC | CAISESKGLQETQYF
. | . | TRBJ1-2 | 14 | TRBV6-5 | TGTGCCAGCGGTGAGGGTACGATTAACTATGGCTACACCTTC | CASGEGTINYGYTF
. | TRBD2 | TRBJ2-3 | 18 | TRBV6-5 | TGTGCCAGCAGTTACCTAGCGGGGGGGCCGATTGGCACAGATACGCAGTATTTT | CASSYLAGGPIGTDTQYF
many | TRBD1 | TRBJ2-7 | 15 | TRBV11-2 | TGTGCCAGCAGCCCCTCATCGGGACAGCTATACGAGCAGTACTTC | CASSPSSGQLYEQYF
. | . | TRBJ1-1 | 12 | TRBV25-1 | TGTGCCAGCAGTGAGGGGGTTAGTGAAGCTTTCTTT | CASSEGVSEAFF
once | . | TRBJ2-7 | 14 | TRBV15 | TGTGCCACCAGCCGAGGAAGTGTAGTCGACGAGCAGTACTTC | CATSRGSVVDEQYF
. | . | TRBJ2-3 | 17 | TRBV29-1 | TGCAGCGTGGAAGGGGAAGGGGCAGGCGGAAGCACAGATACGCAGTATTTT | CSVEGEGAGGSTDTQYF
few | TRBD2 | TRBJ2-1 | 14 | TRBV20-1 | TGCAGTCGTGCTAGCGGGAGAAATTACAATGAGCAGTTCTTC | CSRASGRNYNEQFF
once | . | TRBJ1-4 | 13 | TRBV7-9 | TGTGCCAGCTTTGGGCAGGAGAACCAAAAACTGTTTTTT | CASFGQENQKLFF
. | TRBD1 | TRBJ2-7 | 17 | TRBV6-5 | TGTGCCAGCAGTTACTCGGGGGGACAGGGCTTAATAAACGAGCAGTACTTC | CASSYSGGQGLINEQYF
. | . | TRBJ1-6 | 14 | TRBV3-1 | TGTGCCAGCAGCCAGGGGATCTATAATCCACCCCTCCACTTT | CASSQGIYNPPLHF
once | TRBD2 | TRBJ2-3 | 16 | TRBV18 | TGTGCCAGCTCACCTTGGAAGCGGGAGAGCACAGATACGCAGTATTTT | CASSPWKRESTDTQYF
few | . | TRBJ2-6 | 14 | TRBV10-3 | TGTGCCATCAGTGAGTCGGGTGGGGCCAACGTCCTGACTTTC | CAISESGGANVLTF
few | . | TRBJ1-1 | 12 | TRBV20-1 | TGCAGTGCTCCCCGGCCGAACACTGAAGCTTTCTTT | CSAPRPNTEAFF
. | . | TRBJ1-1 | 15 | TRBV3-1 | TGTGCCAGCAGCCCACACACCTCACGTAGCGCTGAAGCTTTCTTT | CASSPHTSRSAEAFF
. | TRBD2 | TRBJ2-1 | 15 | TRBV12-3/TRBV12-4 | TGTGCCAGCAGTCCAAGCGGGGGGTCTTACAATGAGCTGTTCTTC | CASSPSGGSYNELFF
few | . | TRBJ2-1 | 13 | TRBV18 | TGTGCCAGCTCACCAAACCAGGGGAATGAGCAGTTCTTC | CASSPNQGNEQFF
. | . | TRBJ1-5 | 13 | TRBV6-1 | TGTGCCAGCAGTGAAGACGGCGACCAGCCCCAGCATTTT | CASSEDGDQPQHF
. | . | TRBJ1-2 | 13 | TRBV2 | TGTGCCAGCACCGGAGCGGACAGCTATGGCTACACCTTC | CASTGADSYGYTF
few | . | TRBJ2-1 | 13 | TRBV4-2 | TGTGCCAGCAGCCAAGAGGCCCTAAATGAGCAGTTCTTC | CASSQEALNEQFF
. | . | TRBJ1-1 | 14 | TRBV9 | TGTGCCAGCAGCGTAGAAGGGGTCAACACTGAAGCTTTCTTT | CASSVEGVNTEAFF
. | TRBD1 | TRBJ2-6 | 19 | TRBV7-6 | TGTGCCAGCAGCTCCGAAATTGTAGGACAGGGAACCGGGGCCAACGTCCTGACTTTC | CASSSEIVGQGTGANVLTF
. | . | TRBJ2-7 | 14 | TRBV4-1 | TGCGCCAGCAGCCCCGAGACAGGAACCTACGAGCAGTACTTC | CASSPETGTYEQYF
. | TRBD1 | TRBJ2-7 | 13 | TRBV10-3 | TGTGCCATCGGGGGGACAGGCATCTACGAGCAGTACTTC | CAIGGTGIYEQYF
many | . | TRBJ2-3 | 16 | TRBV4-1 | TGCGCCAGCAGCCATGGTTCGGGGGGCTCCCAGGATACGCAGTATTTT | CASSHGSGGSQDTQYF
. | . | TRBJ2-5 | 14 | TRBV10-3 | TGTGCCATCAGTGACCCTCTAGGACCTGGTGAGCAGTACTTC | CAISDPLGPGEQYF
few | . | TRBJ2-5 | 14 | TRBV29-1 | TGCAGCGTTGAAGCACAGTCATTGCGTGAGACCCAGTACTTC | CSVEAQSLRETQYF
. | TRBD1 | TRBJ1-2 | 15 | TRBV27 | TGTGCCAGCAGTGCCCGGGACAGGGCCCTCTATGGCTACACCTTC | CASSARDRALYGYTF
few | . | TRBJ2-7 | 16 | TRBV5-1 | TGCGCCAGCAGCTTGTATTTCCGGGACTCCTCCTACGAGCAGTACTTC | CASSLYFRDSSYEQYF
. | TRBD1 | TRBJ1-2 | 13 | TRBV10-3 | TGTGCCACTCAAACCCAGGGGGGCGGCGGCTACACCTTC | CATQTQGGGGYTF
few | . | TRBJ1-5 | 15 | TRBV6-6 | TGTGCCAGCAGTAGGGGGGGAGAGGGCAATCAGCCCCAGCATTTT | CASSRGGEGNQPQHF